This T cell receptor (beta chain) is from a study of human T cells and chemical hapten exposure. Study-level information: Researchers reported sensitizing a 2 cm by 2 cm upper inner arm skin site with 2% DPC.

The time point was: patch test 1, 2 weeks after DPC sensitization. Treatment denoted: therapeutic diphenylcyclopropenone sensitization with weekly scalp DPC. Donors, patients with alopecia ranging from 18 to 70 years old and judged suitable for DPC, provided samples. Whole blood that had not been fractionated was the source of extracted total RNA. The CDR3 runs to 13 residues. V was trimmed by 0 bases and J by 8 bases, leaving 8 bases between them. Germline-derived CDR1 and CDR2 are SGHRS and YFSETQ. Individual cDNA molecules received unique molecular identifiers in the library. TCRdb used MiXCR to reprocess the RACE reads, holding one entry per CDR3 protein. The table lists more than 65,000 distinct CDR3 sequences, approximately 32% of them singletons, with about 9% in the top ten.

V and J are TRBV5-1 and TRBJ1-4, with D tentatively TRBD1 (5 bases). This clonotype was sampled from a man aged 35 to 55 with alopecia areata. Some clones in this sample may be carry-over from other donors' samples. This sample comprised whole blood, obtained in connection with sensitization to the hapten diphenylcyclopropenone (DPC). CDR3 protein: CASSLGQSEKLFF. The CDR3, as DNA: TGCGCCAGCAGCTTGGGACAGTCAGAAAAACTGTTTTTT.